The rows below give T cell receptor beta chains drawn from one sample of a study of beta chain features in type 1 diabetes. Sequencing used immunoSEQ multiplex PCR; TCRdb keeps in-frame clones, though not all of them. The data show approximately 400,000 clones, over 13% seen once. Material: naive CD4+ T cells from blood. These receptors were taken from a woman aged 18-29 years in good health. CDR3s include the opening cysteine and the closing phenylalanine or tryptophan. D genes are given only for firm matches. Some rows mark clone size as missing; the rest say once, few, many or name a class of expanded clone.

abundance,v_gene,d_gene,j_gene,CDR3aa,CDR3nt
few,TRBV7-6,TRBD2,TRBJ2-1,CASSLLAGEHDEQFF,TGTGCCAGCAGCCTTCTAGCGGGAGAACACGATGAGCAGTTCTTC
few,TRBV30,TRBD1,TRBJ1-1,CAWRGTGHTEAFF,TGTGCCTGGAGAGGGACAGGGCACACTGAAGCTTTCTTT
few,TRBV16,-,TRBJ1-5,CASSQFLGGASNQPQHF,TGTGCCAGCAGCCAATTTTTAGGGGGAGCCAGCAATCAGCCCCAGCATTTT
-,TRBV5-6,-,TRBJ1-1,CASSTVTEAFF,TGTGCCAGCAGTACAGTCACTGAAGCTTTCTTT
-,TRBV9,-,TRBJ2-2,CASSVELANTGELFF,TGTGCCAGCAGCGTAGAACTAGCGAACACCGGGGAGCTGTTTTTT
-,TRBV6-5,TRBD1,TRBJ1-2,CASSIDRAAIYGYTF,TGTGCCAGCAGTATCGACAGGGCAGCGATCTATGGCTACACCTTC
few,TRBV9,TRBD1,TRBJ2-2,CASSVALGQGRSGELFF,TGTGCCAGCAGCGTAGCCCTCGGACAGGGGAGGTCCGGGGAGCTGTTTTTT
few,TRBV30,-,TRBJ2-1,CAWSLNTGFEQFF,TGTGCCTGGAGTTTAAACACAGGATTCGAGCAGTTCTTC
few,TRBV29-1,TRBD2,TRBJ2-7,CSVGLAAYEQYF,TGCAGCGTGGGACTAGCGGCCTACGAGCAGTACTTC
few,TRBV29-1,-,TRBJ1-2,CSVEVRDYGYTF,TGCAGCGTTGAGGTCAGGGACTATGGCTACACCTTC
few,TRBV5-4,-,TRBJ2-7,CASSLGAADYEQYF,TGTGCCAGCAGCTTAGGGGCCGCCGACTACGAGCAGTACTTC
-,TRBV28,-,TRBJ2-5,CASLGPGFQYF,TGTGCCAGCCTGGGCCCGGGATTCCAGTACTTC
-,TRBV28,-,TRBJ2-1,CASSFVSGYNEQFF,TGTGCCAGCAGTTTTGTTAGCGGATACAATGAGCAGTTCTTC
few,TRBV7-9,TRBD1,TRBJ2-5,CASSLVGQLQETQYF,TGTGCCAGCAGCTTAGTGGGACAGCTCCAAGAGACCCAGTACTTC
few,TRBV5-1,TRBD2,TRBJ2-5,CASSWNGGYQETQYF,TGCGCCAGCAGCTGGAACGGGGGGTACCAAGAGACCCAGTACTTC
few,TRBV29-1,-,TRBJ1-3,CSVEAGGGAPGNTIYF,TGCAGCGTTGAAGCTGGGGGGGGCGCACCTGGAAACACCATATATTTT
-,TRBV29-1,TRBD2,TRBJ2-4,CSVAGVETKNIQYF,TGCAGCGTAGCGGGAGTGGAGACCAAAAACATTCAGTACTTC
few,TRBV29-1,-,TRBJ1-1,CSVRRTVMNTEAFF,TGCAGCGTTCGGAGAACCGTGATGAACACTGAAGCTTTCTTT
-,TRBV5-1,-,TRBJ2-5,CASSLVQGKETQYF,TGCGCCAGCAGCTTGGTCCAGGGTAAAGAGACCCAGTACTTC
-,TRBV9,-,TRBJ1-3,CASSPFNGNTIYF,TGTGCCAGCAGCCCGTTTAATGGAAACACCATATATTTT
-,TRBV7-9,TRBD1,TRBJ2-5,CASSGQGARETQYF,TGTGCCAGCAGCGGACAGGGCGCCCGGGAGACCCAGTACTTC
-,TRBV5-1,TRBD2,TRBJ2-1,CASSLVAGIAYNEQFF,TGCGCCAGCAGCTTGGTAGCGGGCATCGCCTACAATGAGCAGTTCTTC
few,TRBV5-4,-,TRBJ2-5,CATKTSALETQYF,TGTGCCACCAAAACATCAGCGCTAGAGACCCAGTACTTC
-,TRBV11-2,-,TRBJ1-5,CASSLAGGGQPQHF,TGTGCCAGCAGCTTAGCTGGGGGCGGTCAGCCCCAGCATTTT
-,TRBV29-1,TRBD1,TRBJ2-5,CSVEGIQGAGETQYF,TGCAGCGTTGAGGGGATACAGGGGGCTGGAGAGACCCAGTACTTC
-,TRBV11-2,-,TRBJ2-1,CASSPADSSFYNEQFF,TGTGCCAGCAGCCCAGCCGACAGTTCCTTCTACAATGAGCAGTTCTTC
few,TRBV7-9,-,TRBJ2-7,CASSPEVPDHEQYF,TGTGCCAGCAGCCCCGAGGTTCCCGACCACGAGCAGTACTTC
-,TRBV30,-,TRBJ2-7,CAWSKTSGEQYF,TGTGCCTGGAGTAAGACGAGCGGCGAGCAGTACTTC
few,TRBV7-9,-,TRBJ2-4,CASRPQGPIAKNIQYF,TGTGCCAGCAGACCCCAGGGGCCTATAGCCAAAAACATTCAGTACTTC
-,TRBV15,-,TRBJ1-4,CATSRDLDEKLFF,TGTGCCACCAGCAGAGATTTAGATGAAAAACTGTTTTTT
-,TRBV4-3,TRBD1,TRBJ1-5,CASSQQPGGLGQPQHF,TGCGCCAGCAGCCAACAACCAGGGGGCCTTGGTCAGCCCCAGCATTTT
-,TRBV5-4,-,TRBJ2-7,CASSRPGLRDEQYF,TGTGCCAGCAGCCGTCCGGGACTTCGGGACGAGCAGTACTTC
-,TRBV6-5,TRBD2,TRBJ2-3,CASSYSSGSRTDTQYF,TGTGCCAGCAGTTACTCTAGCGGGAGCCGCACAGATACGCAGTATTTT
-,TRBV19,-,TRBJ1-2,CASRTANYGYTF,TGTGCCAGTCGGACAGCTAACTATGGCTACACCTTC
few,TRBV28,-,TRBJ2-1,CASSLGGPYNEQFF,TGTGCCAGCAGTTTGGGGGGACCCTACAATGAGCAGTTCTTC
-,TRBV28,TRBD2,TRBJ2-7,CASSPRTSGSAEQYF,TGTGCCAGCAGTCCTAGGACTAGCGGGAGTGCCGAGCAGTACTTC
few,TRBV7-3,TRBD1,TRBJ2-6,CASSWEPRDRGTSGANVLTF,TGTGCCAGCAGCTGGGAGCCCCGGGACAGGGGAACTTCTGGGGCCAACGTCCTGACTTTC
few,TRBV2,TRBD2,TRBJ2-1,CASSGLWEGNEQFF,TGTGCCAGCAGTGGGTTGTGGGAGGGGAATGAGCAGTTCTTC
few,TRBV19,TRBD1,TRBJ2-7,CASRTTGGSYEQYF,TGTGCCAGTAGGACTACAGGGGGCTCCTACGAGCAGTACTTC
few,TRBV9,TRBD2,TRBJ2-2,CASSVATSGNTGELFF,TGTGCCAGCAGCGTAGCTACTAGCGGGAACACCGGGGAGCTGTTTTTT
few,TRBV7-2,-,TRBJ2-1,CASRVPSYNEQFF,TGTGCCAGCAGAGTCCCGAGCTACAATGAGCAGTTCTTC
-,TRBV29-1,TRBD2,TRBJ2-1,CSVARTSGTNEQFF,TGCAGCGTCGCCCGGACTAGCGGGACCAATGAGCAGTTCTTC
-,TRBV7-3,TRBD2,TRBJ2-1,CASSLQLAGSPYNEQFF,TGTGCCAGCAGCTTACAACTAGCGGGATCACCCTACAATGAGCAGTTCTTC
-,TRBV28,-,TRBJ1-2,CASSLSVGYTF,TGTGCCAGCAGTCTCAGCGTTGGCTACACCTTC
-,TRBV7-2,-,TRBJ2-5,CASSADRGETQYF,TGTGCCAGCAGCGCCGACAGAGGAGAGACCCAGTACTTC
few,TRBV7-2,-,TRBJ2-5,CASSLDWAQETQYF,TGTGCCAGCAGCTTAGACTGGGCTCAAGAGACCCAGTACTTC
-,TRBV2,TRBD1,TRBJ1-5,CASSETGRNQPQHF,TGTGCCAGCAGCGAGACAGGGAGAAATCAGCCCCAGCATTTT
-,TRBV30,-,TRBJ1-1,CAWSVPGVLTEAFF,TGTGCCTGGAGTGTTCCGGGGGTATTAACTGAAGCTTTCTTT
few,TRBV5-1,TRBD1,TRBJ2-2,CASSHPGTVNTGELFF,TGCGCCAGCAGCCATCCCGGGACAGTCAACACCGGGGAGCTGTTTTTT
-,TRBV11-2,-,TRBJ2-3,CASSLEGLSLYF,TGTGCCAGCAGCTTAGAGGGACTTAGCCTTTATTTT
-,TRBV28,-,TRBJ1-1,CASSLSGNTEAFF,TGTGCCAGCAGTTTATCAGGGAACACTGAAGCTTTCTTT
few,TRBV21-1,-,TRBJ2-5,CASSLTSPSVETQYF,TGTGCCAGCAGCCTGACTAGCCCTAGTGTGGAGACCCAGTACTTC
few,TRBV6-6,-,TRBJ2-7,CASSNGGQIYEQYF,TGTGCCAGCAGTAACGGTGGACAGATCTACGAGCAGTACTTC
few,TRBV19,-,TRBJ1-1,CASSQPGGRTNTEAFF,TGTGCCAGTAGCCAACCTGGGGGCAGGACGAACACTGAAGCTTTCTTT
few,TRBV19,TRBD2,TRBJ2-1,CASSMGLAAEGEQFF,TGTGCCAGTAGTATGGGTCTAGCGGCTGAAGGTGAGCAGTTCTTC